This TCR beta chain was documented in a study of blood T cells in healthy people across ages. A note on this clonotype: The target antigen is unknown.

Study-wide findings and caveats: Observed TCR beta diversity per million T cells went down as age went up. This fall followed a roughly linear course with age.

This CDR3 is 15 amino acids long. Germline lookup yields CDR1 SGDLS and CDR2 YYNGEE. PCR was performed a second time for roughly 7 to 12 cycles using a sample-barcoded 5' primer and a J-beta primer mix. In TCRdb, the 5' RACE reads were re-called with MiXCR into one record per CDR3 protein. Among over 700,000 distinct CDR3 sequences, roughly 50% were seen once, and the ten largest hold 40% to 50%. V usage is TRBV9 and J usage is TRBJ2-1, with D perhaps TRBD2 (6 bases). Matching the DNA end better, TRBJ2-7 makes the J call doubtful. The sample consisted of blood. The sequence came from an elderly man in good health. The CDR3, as DNA: TGTGCCAGCAGCCCCCTTGGGCGGGGCGGCAATGAGCAGTACTTC. Translation: CASSPLGRGGNEQYF.